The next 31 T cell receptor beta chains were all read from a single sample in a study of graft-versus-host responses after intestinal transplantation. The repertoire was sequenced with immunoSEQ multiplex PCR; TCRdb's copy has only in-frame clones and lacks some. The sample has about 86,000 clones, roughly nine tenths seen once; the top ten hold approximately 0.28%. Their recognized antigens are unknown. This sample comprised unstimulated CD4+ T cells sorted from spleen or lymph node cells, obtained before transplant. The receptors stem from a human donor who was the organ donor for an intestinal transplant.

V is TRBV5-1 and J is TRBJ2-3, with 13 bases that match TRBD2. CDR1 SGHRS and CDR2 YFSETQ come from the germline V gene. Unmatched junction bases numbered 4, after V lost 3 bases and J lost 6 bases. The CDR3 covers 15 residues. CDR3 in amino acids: CASSSGLAGADTQYF. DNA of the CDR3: TGCGCCAGCAGCTCAGGACTAGCGGGGGCCGATACGCAGTATTTT.

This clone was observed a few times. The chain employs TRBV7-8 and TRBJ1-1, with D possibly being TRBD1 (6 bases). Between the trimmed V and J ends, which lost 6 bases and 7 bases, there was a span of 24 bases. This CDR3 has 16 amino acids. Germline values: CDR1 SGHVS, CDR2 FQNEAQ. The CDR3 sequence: CASRPSPSDSRLEAFF. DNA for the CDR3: TGTGCCAGCAGACCATCACCTTCGGACAGCCGGCTTGAAGCTTTCTTT.

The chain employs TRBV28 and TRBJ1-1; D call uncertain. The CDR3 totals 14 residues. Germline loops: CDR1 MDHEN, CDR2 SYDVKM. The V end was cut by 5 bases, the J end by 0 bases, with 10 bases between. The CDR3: CASSPPPLNTEAFF. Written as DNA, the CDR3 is TGTGCCAGCAGTCCCCCTCCCCTGAACACTGAAGCTTTCTTT. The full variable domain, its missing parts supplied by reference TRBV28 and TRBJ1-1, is DVKVTQSSRYLVKRTGEKVFLECVQDMDHENMFWYRQDPGLGLRLIYFSYDVKMKEKGDIPEGYSVSREKKERFSLILESASTNQTSMYLCASSPPPLNTEAFFGQGTRLTVV.

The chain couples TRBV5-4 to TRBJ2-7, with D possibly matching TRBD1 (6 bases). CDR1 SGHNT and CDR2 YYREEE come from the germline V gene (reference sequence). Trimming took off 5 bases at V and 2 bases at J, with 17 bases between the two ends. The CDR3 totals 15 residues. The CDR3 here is CASRPAQGQAYEQYF. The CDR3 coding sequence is TGTGCCAGCAGACCTGCCCAGGGGCAGGCCTACGAGCAGTACTTC.

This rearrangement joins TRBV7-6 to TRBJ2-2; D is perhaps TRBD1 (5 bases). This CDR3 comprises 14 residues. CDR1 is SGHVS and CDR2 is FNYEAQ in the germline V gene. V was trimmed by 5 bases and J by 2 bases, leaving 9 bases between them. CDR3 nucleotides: TGTGCCAGCAGCCCGGACACTAACACCGGGGAGCTGTTTTTT. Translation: CASSPDTNTGELFF.

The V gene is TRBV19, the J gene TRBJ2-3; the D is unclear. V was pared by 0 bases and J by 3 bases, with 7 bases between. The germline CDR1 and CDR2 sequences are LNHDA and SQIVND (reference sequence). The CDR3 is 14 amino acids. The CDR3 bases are TGTGCCAGTAGTATAGACGGGTTTACAGATACGCAGTATTTT. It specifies CASSIDGFTDTQYF.

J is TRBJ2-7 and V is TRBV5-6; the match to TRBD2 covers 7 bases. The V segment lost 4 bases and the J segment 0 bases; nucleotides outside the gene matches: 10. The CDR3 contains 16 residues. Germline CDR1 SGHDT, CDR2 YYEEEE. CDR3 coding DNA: TGTGCCAGCAGCCTGGGCTGGGGGGGTGCCTCCTACGAGCAGTACTTC. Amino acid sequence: CASSLGWGGASYEQYF.

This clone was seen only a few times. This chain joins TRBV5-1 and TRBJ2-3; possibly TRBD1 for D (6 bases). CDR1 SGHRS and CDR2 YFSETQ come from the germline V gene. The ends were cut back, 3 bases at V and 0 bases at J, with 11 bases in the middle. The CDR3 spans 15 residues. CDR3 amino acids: CASSSTRGSTDTQYF. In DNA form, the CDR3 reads TGCGCCAGCAGCTCAACAAGGGGGAGCACAGATACGCAGTATTTT.

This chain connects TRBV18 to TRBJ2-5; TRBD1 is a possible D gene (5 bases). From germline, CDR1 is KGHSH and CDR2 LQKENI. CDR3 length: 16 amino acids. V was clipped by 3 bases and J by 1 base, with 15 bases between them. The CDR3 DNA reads TGTGCCAGCTCACCGAAGCAGCAGGGCCCCCAAGAGACCCAGTACTTC. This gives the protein CASSPKQQGPQETQYF.

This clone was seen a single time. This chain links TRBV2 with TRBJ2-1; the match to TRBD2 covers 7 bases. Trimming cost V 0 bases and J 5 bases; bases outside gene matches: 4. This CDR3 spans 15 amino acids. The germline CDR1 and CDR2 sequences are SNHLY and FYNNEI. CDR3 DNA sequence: TGTGCCAGCAGTGAAGCGGGGACTAACAACAATGAGCAGTTCTTC. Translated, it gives CASSEAGTNNNEQFF.

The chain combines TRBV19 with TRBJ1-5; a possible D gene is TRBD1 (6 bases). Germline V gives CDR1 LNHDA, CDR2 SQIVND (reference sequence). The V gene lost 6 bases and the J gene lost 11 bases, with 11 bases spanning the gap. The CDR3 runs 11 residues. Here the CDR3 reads CASRGGPAQHF. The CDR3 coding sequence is TGTGCCAGTAGGGGGGGGCCGGCCCAGCATTTT. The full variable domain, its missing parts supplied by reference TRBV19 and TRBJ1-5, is DGGITQSPKYLFRKEGQNVTLSCEQNLNHDAMYWYRQDPGQGLRLIYYSQIVNDFQKGDIAEGYSVSREKKESFPLTVTSAQKNPTAFYLCASRGGPAQHFGDGTRLSIL.

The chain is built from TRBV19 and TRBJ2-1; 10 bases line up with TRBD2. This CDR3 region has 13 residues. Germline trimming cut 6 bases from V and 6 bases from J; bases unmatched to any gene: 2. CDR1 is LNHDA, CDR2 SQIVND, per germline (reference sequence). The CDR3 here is CASRLAGVNEQFF. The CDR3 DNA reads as TGTGCCAGTAGGCTAGCGGGAGTCAATGAGCAGTTCTTC.

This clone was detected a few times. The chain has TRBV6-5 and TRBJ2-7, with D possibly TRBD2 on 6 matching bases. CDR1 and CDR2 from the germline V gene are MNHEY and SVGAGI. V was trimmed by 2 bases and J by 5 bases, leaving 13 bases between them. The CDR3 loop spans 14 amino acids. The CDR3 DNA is TGTGCCAGCAGTTACCTCTCTAGCGACGACGAGCAGTACTTC. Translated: CASSYLSSDDEQYF.

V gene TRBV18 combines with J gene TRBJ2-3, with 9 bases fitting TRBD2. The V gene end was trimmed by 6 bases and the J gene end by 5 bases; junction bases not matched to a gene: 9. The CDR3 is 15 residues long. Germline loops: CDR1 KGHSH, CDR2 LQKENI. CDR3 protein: CASSPAGGPEDTQYF. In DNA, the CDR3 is TGTGCCAGCTCGCCGGCGGGGGGGCCGGAAGATACGCAGTATTTT. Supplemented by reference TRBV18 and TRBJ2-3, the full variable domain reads NAGVMQNPRHLVRRRGQEARLRCSPMKGHSHVYWYRQLPEEGLKFMVYLQKENIIDESGMPKERFSAEFPKEGPSILRIQQVVRGDSAAYFCASSPAGGPEDTQYFGPGTRLTVL.

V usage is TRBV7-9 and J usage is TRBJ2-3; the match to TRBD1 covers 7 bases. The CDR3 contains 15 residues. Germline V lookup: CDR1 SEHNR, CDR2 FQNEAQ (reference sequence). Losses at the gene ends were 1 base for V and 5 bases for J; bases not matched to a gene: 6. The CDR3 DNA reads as TGTGCCAGCAGCTTAGGGGCAGGGGGAAGAGATACGCAGTATTTT. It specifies CASSLGAGGRDTQYF.

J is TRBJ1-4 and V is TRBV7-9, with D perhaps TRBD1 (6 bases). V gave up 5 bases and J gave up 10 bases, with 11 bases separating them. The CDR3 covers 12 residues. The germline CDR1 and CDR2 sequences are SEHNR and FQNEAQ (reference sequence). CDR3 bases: TGTGCCAGCAGCGGGGACACTGGAAAACTGTTTTTT. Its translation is CASSGDTGKLFF.

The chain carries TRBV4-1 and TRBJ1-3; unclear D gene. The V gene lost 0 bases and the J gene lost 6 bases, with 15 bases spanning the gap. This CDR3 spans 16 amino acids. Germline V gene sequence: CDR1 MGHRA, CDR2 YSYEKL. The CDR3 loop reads CASSQDNNEGLNTIYF. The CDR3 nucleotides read TGCGCCAGCAGCCAAGATAATAATGAGGGCCTAAACACCATATATTTT.

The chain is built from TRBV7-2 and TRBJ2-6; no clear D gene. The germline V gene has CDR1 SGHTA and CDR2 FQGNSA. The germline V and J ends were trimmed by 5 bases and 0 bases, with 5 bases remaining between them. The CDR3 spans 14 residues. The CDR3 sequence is CASSANSGANVLTF. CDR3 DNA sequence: TGTGCCAGCAGCGCGAACTCTGGGGCCAACGTCCTGACTTTC.

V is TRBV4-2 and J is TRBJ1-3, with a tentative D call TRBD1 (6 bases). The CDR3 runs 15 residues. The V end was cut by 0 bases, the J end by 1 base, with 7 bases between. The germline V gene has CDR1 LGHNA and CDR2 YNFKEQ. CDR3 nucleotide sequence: TGTGCCAGCAGCCAAGACGGACAGTCTGGAAACACCATATATTTT. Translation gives CASSQDGQSGNTIYF.

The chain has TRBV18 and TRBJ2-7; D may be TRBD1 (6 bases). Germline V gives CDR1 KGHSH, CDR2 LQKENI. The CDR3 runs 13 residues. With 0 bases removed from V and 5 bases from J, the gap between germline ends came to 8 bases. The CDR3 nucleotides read TGTGCCAGCTCACCACCGGGACAAGACGAGCAGTACTTC. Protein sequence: CASSPPGQDEQYF.

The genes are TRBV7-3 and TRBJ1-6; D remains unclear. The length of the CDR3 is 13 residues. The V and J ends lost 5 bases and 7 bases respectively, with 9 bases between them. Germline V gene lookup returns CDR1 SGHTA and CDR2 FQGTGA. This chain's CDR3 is CASSADSNSPLHF. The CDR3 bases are TGTGCCAGCAGCGCGGACTCCAATTCACCCCTCCACTTT.

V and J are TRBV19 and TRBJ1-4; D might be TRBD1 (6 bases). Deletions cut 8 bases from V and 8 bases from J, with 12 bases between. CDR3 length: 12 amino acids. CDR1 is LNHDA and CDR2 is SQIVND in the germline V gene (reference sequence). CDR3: CASGDIGEKLFF. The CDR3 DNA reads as TGTGCCAGTGGGGACATTGGGGAAAAACTGTTTTTT. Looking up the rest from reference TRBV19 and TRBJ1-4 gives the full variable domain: DGGITQSPKYLFRKEGQNVTLSCEQNLNHDAMYWYRQDPGQGLRLIYYSQIVNDFQKGDIAEGYSVSREKKESFPLTVTSAQKNPTAFYLCASGDIGEKLFFGSGTQLSVL.

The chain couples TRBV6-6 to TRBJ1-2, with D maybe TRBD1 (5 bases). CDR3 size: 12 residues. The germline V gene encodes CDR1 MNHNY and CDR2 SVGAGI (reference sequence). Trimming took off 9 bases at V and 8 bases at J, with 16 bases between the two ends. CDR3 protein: CASSVREDGYTF. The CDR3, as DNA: TGTGCCAGTTCAGTCAGGGAGGACGGCTACACCTTC.

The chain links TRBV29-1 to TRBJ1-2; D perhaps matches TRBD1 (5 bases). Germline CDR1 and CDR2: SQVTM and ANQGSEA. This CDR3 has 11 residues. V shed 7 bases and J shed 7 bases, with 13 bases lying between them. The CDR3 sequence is CSAGAGFGYTF. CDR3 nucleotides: TGCAGCGCCGGTGCAGGGTTTGGCTACACCTTC. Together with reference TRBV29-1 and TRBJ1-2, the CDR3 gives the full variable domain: SAVISQKPSRDICQRGTSLTIQCQVDSQVTMMFWYRQQPGQSLTLIATANQGSEATYESGFVIDKFPISRPNLTFSTLTVSNMSPEDSSIYLCSAGAGFGYTFGSGTRLTVV.

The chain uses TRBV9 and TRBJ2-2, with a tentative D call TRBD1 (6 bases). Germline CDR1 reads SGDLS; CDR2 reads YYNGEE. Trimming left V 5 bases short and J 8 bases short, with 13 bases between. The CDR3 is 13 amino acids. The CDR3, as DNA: TGTGCCAGCAGTCAAGGACAGTTAGGGGAGCTGTTTTTT. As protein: CASSQGQLGELFF.

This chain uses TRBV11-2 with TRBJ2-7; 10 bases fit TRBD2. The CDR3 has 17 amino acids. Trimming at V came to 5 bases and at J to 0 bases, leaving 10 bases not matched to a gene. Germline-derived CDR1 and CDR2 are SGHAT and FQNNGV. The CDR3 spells CASSGRGLAVFSYEQYF. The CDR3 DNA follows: TGTGCCAGCAGCGGCCGAGGACTAGCGGTCTTCTCCTACGAGCAGTACTTC.

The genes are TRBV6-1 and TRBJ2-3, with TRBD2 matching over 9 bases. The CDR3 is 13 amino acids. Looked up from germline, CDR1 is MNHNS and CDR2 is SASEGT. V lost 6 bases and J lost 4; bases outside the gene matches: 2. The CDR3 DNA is TGTGCCAGCAGGGCTAGCGGGGCAGATACGCAGTATTTT. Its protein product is CASRASGADTQYF.

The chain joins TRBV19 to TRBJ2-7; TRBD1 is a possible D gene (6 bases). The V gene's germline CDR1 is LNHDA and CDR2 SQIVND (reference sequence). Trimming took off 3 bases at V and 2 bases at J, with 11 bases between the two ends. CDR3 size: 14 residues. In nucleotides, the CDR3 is TGTGCCAGTAGTATGGGACACCGACCCTACGAGCAGTACTTC. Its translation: CASSMGHRPYEQYF.

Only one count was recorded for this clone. CDR3 region: CASSHGGNEKLFF. The DNA for the CDR3 is TGTGCCAGCTCGCACGGGGGGAATGAAAAACTGTTTTTT. This sequence joins TRBV18 and TRBJ1-4, with TRBD1 as a possible D gene (5 bases). Between the trimmed V and J ends, which lost 6 bases and 5 bases, there was a span of 10 bases. CDR1 is KGHSH and CDR2 is LQKENI in the germline V gene. This CDR3 is 13 amino acids long.

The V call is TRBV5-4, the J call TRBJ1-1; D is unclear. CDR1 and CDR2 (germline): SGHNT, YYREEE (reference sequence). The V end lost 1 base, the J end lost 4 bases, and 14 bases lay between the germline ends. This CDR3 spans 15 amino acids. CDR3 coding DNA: TGTGCCAGCAGCTTGACGACTGTGTCGGGCACTGAAGCTTTCTTT. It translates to CASSLTTVSGTEAFF.

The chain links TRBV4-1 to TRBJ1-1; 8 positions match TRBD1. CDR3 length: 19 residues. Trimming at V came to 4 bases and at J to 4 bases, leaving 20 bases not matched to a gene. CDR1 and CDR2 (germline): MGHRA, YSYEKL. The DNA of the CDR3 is TGCGCCAGCAGCCCCGGCAGAGGACAGGGAACCCTTTTGGGCACTGAAGCTTTCTTT. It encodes CASSPGRGQGTLLGTEAFF.